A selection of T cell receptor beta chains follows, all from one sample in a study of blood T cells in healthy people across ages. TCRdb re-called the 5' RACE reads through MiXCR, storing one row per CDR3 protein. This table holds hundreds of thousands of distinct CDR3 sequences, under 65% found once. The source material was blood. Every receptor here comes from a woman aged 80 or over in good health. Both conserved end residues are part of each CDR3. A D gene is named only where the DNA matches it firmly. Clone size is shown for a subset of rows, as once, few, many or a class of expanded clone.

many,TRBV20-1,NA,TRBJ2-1,TGCAGTGCTCCTCGGAGCGGGTTGGATGAGCAGTTCTTC,CSAPRSGLDEQFF
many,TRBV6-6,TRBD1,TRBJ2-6,TGTGCCAGCAGGGACAGGGCCACCTCTGGGGCCAACGTCCTGACTTTC,CASRDRATSGANVLTF
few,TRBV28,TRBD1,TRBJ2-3,TGTGCCATCCAGACAGGGAAAGGACCAGATACGCAGTATTTT,CAIQTGKGPDTQYF
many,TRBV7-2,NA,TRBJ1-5,TGTGCCAGCAGCCCACGACTTAATCAGCCCCAGCATTTT,CASSPRLNQPQHF
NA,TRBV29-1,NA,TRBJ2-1,TGCAGCGTTGAATGGGTGACGGCGGAGGAGCAGTTCTTC,CSVEWVTAEEQFF
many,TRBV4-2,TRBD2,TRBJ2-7,TGTGCCAGCAGCCAAGTGACTAGCGAAAACTACGAGCAGTACTTC,CASSQVTSENYEQYF
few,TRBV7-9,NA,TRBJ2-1,TGTGCCAGCAGCTTAAAAGTGGAGCAGTTCTTC,CASSLKVEQFF
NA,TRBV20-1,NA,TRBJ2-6,TGCAGTGCCCAGTCGTCAGGGTCTGGGGCCAACGTCCTGACTTTC,CSAQSSGSGANVLTF
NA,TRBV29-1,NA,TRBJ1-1,TGCAGCGTTCGAGACAGGAACACTGAAGCTTTCTTT,CSVRDRNTEAFF
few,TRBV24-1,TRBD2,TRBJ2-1,TGTGCCACCAGTGATCCAAGGACTAGCGAGTTAGGTTTTATCGGAGAGACCCAGTTCTTC,CATSDPRTSELGFIGETQFF
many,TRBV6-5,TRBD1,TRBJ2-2,TGTGCCAGCAGTTACTCGGGACAGACCAGCACCGGGGAGCTGTTTTTT,CASSYSGQTSTGELFF
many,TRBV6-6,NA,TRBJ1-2,TGTGCCAGCAGTTACGAAGCATCCGATAACTATGGCTACACCTTC,CASSYEASDNYGYTF
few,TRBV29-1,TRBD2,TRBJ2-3,TGCAGCGTTGCAGGGACTAGCGGGGGCACAGATACGCAGTATTTT,CSVAGTSGGTDTQYF
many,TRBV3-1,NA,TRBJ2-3,TGTGCCAGCAGCCAGTTAACAGAGGCAGGGGCCACAGATACGCAGTATTTT,CASSQLTEAGATDTQYF
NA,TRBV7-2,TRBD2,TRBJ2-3,TGTGCCAGCAGACAACCCGGTACTAGCGGGAGTTCCGGCACAGATACGCAGTATTTT,CASRQPGTSGSSGTDTQYF